These 28 T cell receptor beta chains share one sample of origin, sequenced in a study of blood T cell repertoires in COVID-19. Produced via immunoSEQ multiplex PCR; TCRdb's table is partial and in-frame only. The sample records about 310,000 clones, around 87% being singletons. Specimen: peripheral blood. These receptor sequences come from a man aged 18 to 29 with active or convalescent COVID-19.

The CDR3 coding sequence is TGTGCCAGCAGCCAGACAGGGGGGTACACCGGGGAGCTGTTTTTT. Amino acid sequence: CASSQTGGYTGELFF. This chain joins TRBV7-6 and TRBJ2-2; TRBD1 matches at 9 bases. The V gene end was trimmed by 5 bases and the J gene end by 3 bases; junction bases not matched to a gene: 4. Germline V gene sequence: CDR1 SGHVS, CDR2 FNYEAQ. CDR3 length: 15 residues. Based on the CDR3 plus reference TRBV7-6 and TRBJ2-2, the full variable domain is GAGVSQSPRYKVTKRGQDVALRCDPISGHVSLYWYRQALGQGPEFLTYFNYEAQQDKSGLPNDRFSAERPEGSISTLTIQRTEQRDSAMYRCASSQTGGYTGELFFGEGSRLTVL.

CDR3 DNA sequence: TGTGCCAGCATGGGGGGAATAAATGGCTACACCTTC. This gives the protein CASMGGINGYTF. The chain links TRBV2 to TRBJ1-2; D perhaps matches TRBD1 (5 bases). Trimming took off 7 bases at V and 6 bases at J, with 12 bases between the two ends. Per germline, CDR1 SNHLY and CDR2 FYNNEI. This CDR3 has 12 amino acids. The entire variable domain, with the rest obtained from reference TRBV2 and TRBJ1-2, is as follows: EPEVTQTPSHQVTQMGQEVILRCVPISNHLYFYWYRQILGQKVEFLVSFYNNEISEKSEIFDDQFSVERPDGSNFTLKIRSTKLEDSAMYFCASMGGINGYTFGSGTRLTVV.

J is TRBJ1-1 and V is TRBV11-3, with D possibly matching TRBD1 (6 bases). V shed 5 bases and J shed 1 base, with 8 bases lying between them. The CDR3 consists of 13 residues. Per germline, CDR1 SGHNT and CDR2 YENEEA. The CDR3 nucleotides read TGTGCCAGCAGCCGGACAGCGAACACTGAAGCTTTCTTT. The encoded protein is CASSRTANTEAFF.

V usage is TRBV5-1 and J usage is TRBJ1-1; D is unclear. Germline-derived CDR1 and CDR2 are SGHRS and YFSETQ. The CDR3 is 14 amino acids. V lost 1 base, J lost 5 bases, and 12 bases lay in between. Here the CDR3 reads CASSLLEGETEAFF. The DNA for the CDR3 is TGCGCCAGCAGCTTGCTGGAGGGAGAGACTGAAGCTTTCTTT.

V is TRBV5-4 and J is TRBJ2-3, with D perhaps TRBD1 (6 bases). Trimming took off 4 bases at V and 2 bases at J, with 8 bases between the two ends. This CDR3 spans 13 amino acids. Germline CDR1 is SGHNT and CDR2 is YYREEE (reference sequence). In nucleotides, the CDR3 is TGTGCCAGCAGCAGGGACACCACAGATACGCAGTATTTT. Translated: CASSRDTTDTQYF.

The gene calls are TRBV28 and TRBJ2-1; D is ambiguous. In germline, CDR1 is MDHEN, CDR2 SYDVKM. The V and J ends lost 3 bases and 14 bases respectively, with 11 bases between them. This CDR3 contains 11 residues. In DNA, the CDR3 is TGTGCCAGCAGTTTCTCCTATAGAAAGTTCTTC. It specifies CASSFSYRKFF.

Ten or more counts support this clone. The chain joins TRBV5-7 to TRBJ1-1, with 10 nucleotides matching TRBD1. TRBV5-7 is known as an ORF, though its function is uncertain. The CDR3 is 19 residues long. J gave up 0 bases and V 2 bases, and 13 bases lay outside the gene matches. The DNA for the CDR3 is TGTGCCAGCAGCTTCCGGGACAGGGGCGGTGGAGACATGAACACTGAAGCTTTCTTT. Translation: CASSFRDRGGGDMNTEAFF.

The genes are TRBV28 and TRBJ2-5; maybe TRBD1 (6 bases). The germline CDR1 and CDR2 sequences are MDHEN and SYDVKM. The CDR3 loop spans 14 amino acids. Trimming took 8 bases from V and 5 from J, leaving 18 bases between them. CDR3 DNA: TGTGCCAGCCTAAAGGGTCAGGGGCGGGAGACCCAGTACTTC. Encoded protein: CASLKGQGRETQYF.

The CDR3 DNA reads TGTGCCAGCAGTTTCGTCAGCGTAAATGAAAAACTGTTTTTT. This gives the protein CASSFVSVNEKLFF. The chain has TRBV28 and TRBJ1-4; D remains unclear. This CDR3 comprises 14 residues. V was trimmed by 3 bases and J by 5 bases, leaving 10 bases between them. CDR1 MDHEN and CDR2 SYDVKM come from the germline V gene.

This chain links TRBV15 with TRBJ1-1, with a weak D call TRBD1 (6 bases). Germline V CDR1 and CDR2: LNHNV, YYDKDF (reference sequence). The length of the CDR3 is 17 residues. Trimming pared 0 bases from V and 1 base from J, leaving 15 bases between. The CDR3 spells CATSRDQFGQKNTEAFF. CDR3 bases: TGTGCCACCAGCAGAGATCAGTTCGGACAGAAGAACACTGAAGCTTTCTTT.

This chain connects TRBV27 to TRBJ1-3, with 8 positions matching TRBD1. Per germline, CDR1 MNHEY and CDR2 SMNVEV (reference sequence). This CDR3 contains 16 residues. J lost 5 bases, V lost 5 bases, and 11 bases had no gene match. CDR3 amino acids: CASSPTTTGDRNTIYF. Written as DNA, the CDR3 is TGTGCCAGCAGTCCTACCACGACAGGGGATCGAAACACCATATATTTT.

This clone was observed a few times. The chain has TRBV11-2 and TRBJ2-7; 8 nucleotides match TRBD2. The CDR3 is made up of 13 amino acids. The germline CDR1 and CDR2 sequences are SGHAT and FQNNGV. Unmatched junction bases numbered 5, after V lost 4 bases and J lost 6 bases. This CDR3 reads CASSSRTSGEQYF. Here the CDR3 DNA reads TGTGCCAGCAGCTCCCGAACTAGCGGCGAGCAGTACTTC.

The V gene is TRBV5-1, the J gene TRBJ2-7; maybe TRBD2 (6 bases). Germline-derived CDR1 and CDR2 are SGHRS and YFSETQ. Trimming removed 5 bases at V and 0 bases at J, with 12 bases between. There are 14 residues in the CDR3. The CDR3 loop reads CASRPAGHSYEQYF. The CDR3 nucleotides are TGCGCCAGCAGACCGGCGGGGCACTCCTACGAGCAGTACTTC.

This sequence joins TRBV9 and TRBJ2-1, with TRBD2 matching over 11 bases. The CDR3 spans 16 residues. CDR1 and CDR2 (germline): SGDLS, YYNGEE. V was clipped by 0 bases and J by 6 bases; unmatched bases: 5. As DNA, the CDR3 is TGTGCCAGCAGCGTAGTGTATAGCGGGGGGGCCAATGAGCAGTTCTTC. This encodes CASSVVYSGGANEQFF.

This CDR3 is CASSFPRAGTGFEKLFF. Written as DNA, the CDR3 is TGTGCCAGCAGCTTTCCACGCGCCGGGACAGGGTTTGAAAAACTGTTTTTT. The rearrangement links TRBV7-2 to TRBJ1-4, with 9 bases aligning to TRBD1. From germline, CDR1 is SGHTA and CDR2 FQGNSA. The ends lost 3 bases at V and 7 bases at J; junction bases unmatched: 12. This CDR3 region has 17 residues.

This clone was seen once. The chain recombines TRBV19 with TRBJ1-1, with unresolved D. The germline CDR1 and CDR2 sequences are LNHDA and SQIVND (reference sequence). The CDR3 runs to 14 residues. The V and J ends lost 5 bases and 0 bases respectively, with 10 bases between them. Here the CDR3 reads CASSAHMVNTEAFF. For the CDR3, the DNA is TGTGCCAGTAGTGCCCACATGGTGAACACTGAAGCTTTCTTT.

The J gene is TRBJ2-7, the V gene TRBV5-1; TRBD2 matches at 8 bases. V shed 3 bases and J 7 bases; nucleotides not matched to a gene: 12. The CDR3 length is 15 residues. The germline V gene has CDR1 SGHRS and CDR2 YFSETQ. The CDR3 coding sequence is TGCGCCAGCAGCTCGATCCTAGCGGGTACCGGGGAGCAGTACTTC. Amino acid sequence: CASSSILAGTGEQYF.

V is TRBV15 and J is TRBJ1-1, with unresolved D. Trimming stripped 7 bases from V and 1 base from J, with 7 bases between. This CDR3 is built from 12 residues. Germline V gene data show CDR1 as LNHNV and CDR2 as YYDKDF (reference sequence). The DNA of the CDR3 is TGTGCCACCACGGGAAGGAACACTGAAGCTTTCTTT. Its translation: CATTGRNTEAFF.

This clone was picked up one time. V usage is TRBV7-9 and J usage is TRBJ1-1; D is perhaps TRBD1 (5 bases). Trimming stripped 2 bases from V and 3 bases from J, with 19 bases between. The CDR3 runs 17 residues. Germline V gene sequence: CDR1 SEHNR, CDR2 FQNEAQ (reference sequence). The CDR3 DNA reads TGTGCCAGCAGCTTATGGGGCCTGGGTGACTCGGACACTGAAGCTTTCTTT. It encodes CASSLWGLGDSDTEAFF.

The rearrangement uses TRBV20-1 and TRBJ2-7; D may be TRBD1 (5 bases). Trimming pared 7 bases from V and 3 bases from J, leaving 10 bases between. Germline CDR1 is DFQATT and CDR2 is SNEGSKA (reference sequence). This CDR3 has 11 residues. The CDR3 protein is CSVTDSYEQYF. DNA of the CDR3: TGCAGTGTTACTGACAGCTACGAGCAGTACTTC.

In this sample, this clone turned up a few times. The chain recombines TRBV28 with TRBJ2-7, with 10 bases aligning to TRBD1. This CDR3 is built from 13 residues. CDR1 MDHEN and CDR2 SYDVKM come from the germline V gene. V gave up 11 bases and J gave up 5 bases; unmatched junction bases: 9. The CDR3 sequence: CAGGGQGSHEQYF. CDR3 sequence (DNA): TGTGCCGGGGGGGGACAGGGGTCCCACGAGCAGTACTTC. The whole variable domain, filled in from reference TRBV28 and TRBJ2-7, reads DVKVTQSSRYLVKRTGEKVFLECVQDMDHENMFWYRQDPGLGLRLIYFSYDVKMKEKGDIPEGYSVSREKKERFSLILESASTNQTSMYLCAGGGQGSHEQYFGPGTRLTVT.

This clone was recorded only once. The rearrangement joins TRBV2 to TRBJ2-7, with TRBD1 matching 8 bases. The CDR3 length is 12 residues. The germline gives CDR1 SNHLY, CDR2 FYNNEI. V gave up 6 bases and J gave up 2 bases; unmatched junction bases: 0. The CDR3 DNA is TGTGCCAGCAGGACAGGGGCCTACGAGCAGTACTTC. It translates to CASRTGAYEQYF.

The chain links TRBV5-8 to TRBJ1-2; 8 nucleotides align to TRBD1. Germline V lookup: CDR1 SGHTS, CDR2 YDEGEE. With 4 bases clipped from V and 4 bases from J, the junction kept 6 bases outside the gene matches. The CDR3 consists of 14 residues. The CDR3 nucleotides are TGTGCCAGCAGCCTGTGGGACAGGCGCTATGGCTACACCTTC. The encoded protein is CASSLWDRRYGYTF.

The J gene is TRBJ2-7, the V gene TRBV7-2, with D possibly being TRBD1 (5 bases). The germline CDR1 and CDR2 sequences are SGHTA and FQGNSA. V was cut by 0 bases and J by 5 bases, with 14 bases left in between. This CDR3 region has 15 residues. CDR3 sequence reads: CASSLAPGQGNEQYF. DNA of the CDR3: TGTGCCAGCAGCTTAGCCCCTGGGCAGGGCAACGAGCAGTACTTC. The variable domain in full, with the rest retrieved from reference TRBV7-2 and TRBJ2-7, is GAGVSQSPSNKVTEKGKDVELRCDPISGHTALYWYRQSLGQGLEFLIYFQGNSAPDKSGLPSDRFSAERTGGSVSTLTIQRTQQEDSAVYLCASSLAPGQGNEQYFGPGTRLTVT.

The rearrangement uses TRBV6-2 or TRBV6-3 and TRBJ1-1, with 10 bases lining up with TRBD1. V lost 1 base and J lost 1; bases outside the gene matches: 0. This CDR3 is built from 15 residues. From germline, CDR1 is MNHEY and CDR2 SVGEGT. This chain's CDR3 is CASSYWDRGNTEAFF. In DNA form, the CDR3 reads TGTGCCAGCAGTTACTGGGACAGGGGGAACACTGAAGCTTTCTTT.

The CDR3 loop reads CASCVRRGSGYTF. The CDR3 nucleotides read TGTGCCAGCTGTGTCCGAAGGGGCTCTGGCTACACCTTC. V usage is TRBV12-3 or TRBV12-4 and J usage is TRBJ1-2; tentatively, D is TRBD1 (5 bases). The CDR3 covers 13 residues. The V and J ends lost 8 bases and 7 bases respectively, with 17 bases between them.

The chain combines TRBV11-2 with TRBJ2-7; 9 bases line up with TRBD1. CDR1 and CDR2 (germline): SGHAT, FQNNGV. Germline trimming cut 5 bases from V and 4 bases from J; bases unmatched to any gene: 6. This CDR3 comprises 14 residues. The DNA for the CDR3 is TGTGCCAGCAGCCAACCGGGGACAGGGTACGAGCAGTACTTC. Translation gives CASSQPGTGYEQYF.

The V and J genes are TRBV7-2 and TRBJ2-7; 9 nucleotides line up with TRBD1. The germline CDR1 and CDR2 sequences are SGHTA and FQGNSA. The V and J ends lost 2 bases and 0 bases, in that order; junction bases with no gene match: 5. CDR3 length: 16 amino acids. Here the CDR3 DNA reads TGTGCCAGCAGCTTACTAGGGACAGGGACCTCCTACGAGCAGTACTTC. Encoded protein: CASSLLGTGTSYEQYF.